The clone carrying this T cell receptor (beta chain) showed up just once. Amplification of TCR beta CDR3 regions used RNA transcripts. HTBI primers primed a first-round RT-PCR, and a second-round multiplex PCR followed. Each CDR3 protein gets one entry after TCRdb re-called the multiplex PCR reads with MiXCR. The table has 150,000 to 200,000 distinct CDR3 sequences, over 35% seen once; the top ten hold around 5.8%. This specimen belongs to a study of Graves' ophthalmopathy and Graves' hyperthyroidism. This CDR3 is 14 amino acids long. Trimming removed 1 base at V and 0 bases at J, with 9 bases between. The germline V gene has CDR1 GTSNPN and CDR2 SVGIG (reference sequence).

Source material: peripheral blood. This chain joins TRBV30 and TRBJ2-5; TRBD2 might be the D (6 bases). The TCR comes from a middle-aged woman with Graves' ophthalmopathy. The CDR3 loop is CAWSDRDYQETQYF. The CDR3, as DNA: TGTGCCTGGAGTGACCGGGACTACCAAGAGACCCAGTACTTC.